The clone carrying this T cell receptor (beta chain) was recorded once. The antigen is undetermined. This sample is part of a study of cytomegalovirus exposure and HLA in healthy donors. On the study more broadly: A previous analysis identified about 110 million unique TCR beta sequences derived from about 180 million T cells. Findings of the study overall: One variant, a missense change in DCLRE1C, was linked in a later analysis to TCR beta V- and J-gene trimming. It was confirmed in vitro that three of the CMV-associated chains were specific for CMV antigens.

The CDR3 runs to 15 residues. The V gene end was trimmed by 2 bases and the J gene end by 3 bases; junction bases not matched to a gene: 3. Germline V gives CDR1 LGHNA, CDR2 YSLEER. PCR involved 60 Vbeta and 13 Jbeta primers. Profiling relied on immunoSEQ multiplex PCR, and the TCRdb table lists in-frame clones only, not all of them. The sample records about 120,000 clones, 60% to 85% being singletons. This clonotype originated in a female donor in good health and CMV-seronegative. The chain links TRBV4-3 to TRBJ2-1, with 8 bases that match TRBD2. Sample: PBMCs. CDR3 sequence reads: CASSQSRGGYNEQFF. CDR3 nucleotide sequence: TGCGCCAGCAGCCAAAGTCGGGGGGGCTACAATGAGCAGTTCTTC.